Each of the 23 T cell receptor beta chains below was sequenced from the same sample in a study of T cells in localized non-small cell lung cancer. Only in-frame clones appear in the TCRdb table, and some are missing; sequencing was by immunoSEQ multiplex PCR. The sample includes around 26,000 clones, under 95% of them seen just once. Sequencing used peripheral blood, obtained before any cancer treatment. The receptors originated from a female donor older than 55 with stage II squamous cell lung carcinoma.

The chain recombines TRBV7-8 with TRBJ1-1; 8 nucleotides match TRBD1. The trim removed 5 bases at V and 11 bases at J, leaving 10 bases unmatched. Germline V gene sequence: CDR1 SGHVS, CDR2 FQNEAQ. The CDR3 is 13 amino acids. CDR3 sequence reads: CASSRSRRGRAFF. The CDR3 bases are TGTGCCAGCAGCCGCTCGCGCAGGGGGCGGGCTTTCTTT.

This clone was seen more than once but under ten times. The CDR3 nucleotides read TGTGCCAGCAGCGACGGGACTAGCGGGGGGGCCTCGGAGACCCAGTACTTC. Translation gives CASSDGTSGGASETQYF. This rearrangement joins TRBV9 to TRBJ2-5; 16 bases agree with TRBD2. The junction had 7 bases not matched to a gene; V was cut back by 3 bases and J by 5 bases. This CDR3 contains 17 residues. From germline, CDR1 is SGDLS and CDR2 YYNGEE.

The CDR3 region is CASSEDGNTIYF. CDR3 in DNA: TGTGCCAGCAGTGAGGATGGAAACACCATATATTTT. The chain links TRBV2 to TRBJ1-3; D gene ambiguous. Germline V gene lookup returns CDR1 SNHLY and CDR2 FYNNEI. CDR3 length: 12 amino acids. V lost 3 bases to trimming and J lost 3 bases, with 3 bases between them.

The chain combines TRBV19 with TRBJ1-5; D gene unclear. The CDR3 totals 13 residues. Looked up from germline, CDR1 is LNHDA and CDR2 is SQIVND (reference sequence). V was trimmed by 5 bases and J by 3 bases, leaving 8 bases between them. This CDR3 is CASSVDHNQPQHF. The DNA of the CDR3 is TGTGCCAGTAGTGTCGACCACAATCAGCCCCAGCATTTT.

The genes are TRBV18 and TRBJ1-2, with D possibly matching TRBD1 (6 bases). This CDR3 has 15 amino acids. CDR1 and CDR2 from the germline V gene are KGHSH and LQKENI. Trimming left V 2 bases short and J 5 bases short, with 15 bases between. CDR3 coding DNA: TGTGCCAGCTCACCAGGGACATCCAGTGGGTATGGCTACACCTTC. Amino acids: CASSPGTSSGYGYTF.

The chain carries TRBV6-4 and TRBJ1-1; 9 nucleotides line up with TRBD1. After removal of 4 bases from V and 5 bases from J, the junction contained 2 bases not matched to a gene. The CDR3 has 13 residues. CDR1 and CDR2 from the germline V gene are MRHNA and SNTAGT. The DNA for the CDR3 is TGTGCCAGCAGTGCTGACAGGGGGACTGAAGCTTTCTTT. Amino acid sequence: CASSADRGTEAFF.

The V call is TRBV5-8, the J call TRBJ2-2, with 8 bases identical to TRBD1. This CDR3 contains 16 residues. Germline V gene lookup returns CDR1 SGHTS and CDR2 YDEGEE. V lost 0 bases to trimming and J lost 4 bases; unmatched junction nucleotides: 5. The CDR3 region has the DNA TGTGCCAGCAGCTTGGGACAGGGGCAGGGCACCGGGGAGCTGTTTTTT. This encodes CASSLGQGQGTGELFF.

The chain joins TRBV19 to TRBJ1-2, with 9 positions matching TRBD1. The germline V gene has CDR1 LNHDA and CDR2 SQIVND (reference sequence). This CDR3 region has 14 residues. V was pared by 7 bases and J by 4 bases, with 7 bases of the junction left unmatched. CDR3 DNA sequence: TGTGCCAGTAATAACAGGGGGCGAGGCTATGGCTACACCTTC. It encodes CASNNRGRGYGYTF. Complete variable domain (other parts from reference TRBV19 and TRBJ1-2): DGGITQSPKYLFRKEGQNVTLSCEQNLNHDAMYWYRQDPGQGLRLIYYSQIVNDFQKGDIAEGYSVSREKKESFPLTVTSAQKNPTAFYLCASNNRGRGYGYTFGSGTRLTVV.

The CDR3 region has the DNA TGTGCCAGCAGCTTAGACAGGGACTATGGCTACACCTTC. Its translation is CASSLDRDYGYTF. The chain couples TRBV7-2 to TRBJ1-2; D possibly corresponds to TRBD1 (6 bases). Deletions cut 1 base from V and 3 bases from J, with 6 bases between. The CDR3 loop spans 13 amino acids. CDR1 is SGHTA and CDR2 is FQGNSA in the germline V gene.

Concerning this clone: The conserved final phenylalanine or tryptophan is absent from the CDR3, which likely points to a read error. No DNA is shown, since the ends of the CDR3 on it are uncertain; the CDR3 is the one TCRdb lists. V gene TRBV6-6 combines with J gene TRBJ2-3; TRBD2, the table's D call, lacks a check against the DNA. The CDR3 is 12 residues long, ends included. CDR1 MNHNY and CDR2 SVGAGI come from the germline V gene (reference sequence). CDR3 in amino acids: CASSSRPSRGVV.

CDR3 protein: CASSITGGYEKLFF. Here the CDR3 DNA reads TGCGCCAGCAGCATAACAGGGGGCTATGAAAAACTGTTTTTT. The J gene is TRBJ1-4, the V gene TRBV10-2, with 9 bases identical to TRBD1. Losses at the gene ends were 6 bases for V and 6 bases for J; bases not matched to a gene: 5. CDR3 length: 14 residues. CDR1 is WSHSY, CDR2 SAAADI, per germline.

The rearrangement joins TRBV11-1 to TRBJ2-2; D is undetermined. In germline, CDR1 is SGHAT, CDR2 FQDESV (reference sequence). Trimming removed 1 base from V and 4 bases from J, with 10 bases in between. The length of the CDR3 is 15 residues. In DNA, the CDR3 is TGTGCCAGCAGCTTAGAGTCCAGAGGCACCGGGGAGCTGTTTTTT. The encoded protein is CASSLESRGTGELFF.

The CDR3 DNA reads TGTGCCAGCAGCCGTTACACTGAAGCTTTCTTT. This translates into CASSRYTEAFF. The chain couples TRBV2 to TRBJ1-1; D unclear. The length of the CDR3 is 11 residues. CDR1 and CDR2 from the germline V gene are SNHLY and FYNNEI. V was clipped by 6 bases and J by 3 bases, with 5 bases between them. The variable domain in full, completed from reference TRBV2 and TRBJ1-1, reads EPEVTQTPSHQVTQMGQEVILRCVPISNHLYFYWYRQILGQKVEFLVSFYNNEISEKSEIFDDQFSVERPDGSNFTLKIRSTKLEDSAMYFCASSRYTEAFFGQGTRLTVV.

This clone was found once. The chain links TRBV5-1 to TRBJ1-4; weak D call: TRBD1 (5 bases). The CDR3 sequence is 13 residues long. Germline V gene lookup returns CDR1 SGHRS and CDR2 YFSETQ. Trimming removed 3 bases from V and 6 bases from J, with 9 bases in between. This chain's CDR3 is CASSSQGYEKLFF. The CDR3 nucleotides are TGCGCCAGCAGCTCGCAGGGTTATGAAAAACTGTTTTTT.

CDR3 bases: TGTGCCAGCAGCACCACAGGGTCTGAAGCTTTCTTT. Translation gives CASSTTGSEAFF. The chain couples TRBV7-9 to TRBJ1-1; TRBD1 is a possible D gene (6 bases). With 5 bases removed from V and 6 bases from J, the gap between germline ends came to 10 bases. Germline CDR1 SEHNR, CDR2 FQNEAQ (reference sequence). The length of the CDR3 is 12 residues.

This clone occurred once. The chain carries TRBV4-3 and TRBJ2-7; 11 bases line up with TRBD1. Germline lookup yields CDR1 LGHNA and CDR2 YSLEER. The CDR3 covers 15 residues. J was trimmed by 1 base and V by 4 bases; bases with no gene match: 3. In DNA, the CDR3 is TGCGCCAGCAGCCGCCGGGACAGGGGGTCCTACGAGCAGTACTTC. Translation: CASSRRDRGSYEQYF.

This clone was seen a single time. CDR3 in amino acids: CASSPRQLFEAFF. The CDR3 DNA sequence: TGTGCCAGCAGCCCCAGACAGTTGTTTGAAGCTTTCTTT. The chain employs TRBV7-2 and TRBJ1-1, with a possible D match to TRBD1 (5 bases). The CDR3 extends over 13 amino acids. V gave up 5 bases and J gave up 7 bases, with 14 bases separating them. Germline V lookup: CDR1 SGHTA, CDR2 FQGNSA.

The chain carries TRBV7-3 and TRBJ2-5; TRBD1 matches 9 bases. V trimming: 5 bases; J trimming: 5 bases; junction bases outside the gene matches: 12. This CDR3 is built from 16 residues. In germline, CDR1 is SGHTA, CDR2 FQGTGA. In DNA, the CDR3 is TGTGCCAGCAGCCCGGGACAGGGAGTATTTGAGGAGACCCAGTACTTC. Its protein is CASSPGQGVFEETQYF.

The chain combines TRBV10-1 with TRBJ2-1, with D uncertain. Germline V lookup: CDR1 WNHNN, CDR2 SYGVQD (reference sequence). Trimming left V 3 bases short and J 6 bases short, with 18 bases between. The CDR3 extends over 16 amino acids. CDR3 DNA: TGCGCCAGCAGTGAAACTGGAACAGACCCCGGCAATGAGCAGTTCTTC. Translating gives CASSETGTDPGNEQFF.

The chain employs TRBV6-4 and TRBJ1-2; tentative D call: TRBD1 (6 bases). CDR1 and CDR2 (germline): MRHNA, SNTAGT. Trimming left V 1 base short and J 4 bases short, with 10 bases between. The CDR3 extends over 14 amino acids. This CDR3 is CASSDWGAGYGYTF. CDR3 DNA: TGTGCCAGCAGTGACTGGGGGGCCGGCTATGGCTACACCTTC.

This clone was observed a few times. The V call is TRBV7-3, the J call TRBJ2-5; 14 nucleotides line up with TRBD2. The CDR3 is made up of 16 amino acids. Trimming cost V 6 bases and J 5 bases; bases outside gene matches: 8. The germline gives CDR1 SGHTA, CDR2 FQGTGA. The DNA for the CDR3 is TGTGCCAGCAGTCCTGGACTAGCGGGGGGATTTGAGACCCAGTACTTC. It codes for CASSPGLAGGFETQYF. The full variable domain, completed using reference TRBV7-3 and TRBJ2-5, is GAGVSQTPSNKVTEKGKYVELRCDPISGHTALYWYRQSLGQGPEFLIYFQGTGAADDSGLPNDRFFAVRPEGSVSTLKIQRTERGDSAVYLCASSPGLAGGFETQYFGPGTRLLVL.

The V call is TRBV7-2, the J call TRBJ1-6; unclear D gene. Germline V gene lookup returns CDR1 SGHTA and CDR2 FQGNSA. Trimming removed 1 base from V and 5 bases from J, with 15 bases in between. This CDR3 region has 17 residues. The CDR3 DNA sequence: TGTGCCAGCAGCTTAGAGCCTCCACGACGGGATAATTCACCCCTCCACTTT. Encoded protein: CASSLEPPRRDNSPLHF.

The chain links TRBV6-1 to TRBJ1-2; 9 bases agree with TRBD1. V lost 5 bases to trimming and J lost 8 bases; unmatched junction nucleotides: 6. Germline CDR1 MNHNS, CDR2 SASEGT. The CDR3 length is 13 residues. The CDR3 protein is CASSSHRGLGYTF. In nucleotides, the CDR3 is TGTGCCAGCAGTTCCCACAGGGGGCTGGGCTACACCTTC.